A single TCR beta chain is shown here with its context. This clone was detected only once. Its cognate antigen has yet to be identified. It has no much larger one-base neighbor in the sample; base qualities were not kept. The CDR3 spans 15 residues, from the cysteine through the phenylalanine. The retained sequence is limited to the CDR3, 45 bases, with the frame set at the first base. CDR1 and CDR2 are drawn from the germline V gene: SGHRS, YFSETQ. Trimming accounts for 0 bases at V and 1 base at J, while the number of junction bases matched to no gene is 2. This sample is part of a study of blood T cell repertoires in COVID-19 (dated by TCRdb to about 2020). Broadly, across the study: Samples covering the acute and convalescent phases of COVID-19 were provided by collaborators in the United States, Italy and Spain. The material from the prospective study consisted of cDNA or gDNA derived from T cells, B-cell-depleted T cells, or PBMCs. The samples were drawn from two sources: the first 160 participants of the ongoing ImmuneRACE study, and 1,254 subjects contributed by 6 global collaborators. HLA class I and class II types, where available, came from metadata supplied by the sample provider rather than from assay-based typing. The sample metadata nearly always contained a de-identified subject ID, COVID-19 status, age in years and sex. Subjects who had been exposed to COVID-19, were actively infected with it, or had recovered from it provided the deeply sampled blood TCRbeta repertoires that made up the dataset. The repertoires were made available in a free public database intended to serve as a resource for research on the immune response to SARS-CoV-2. The study at large found these results: The quantity of clinical and demographic metadata differed by source and by participant and was supplied without curation.

The immunoSEQ Assay, a bias-controlled multiplex PCR, was used to amplify TCRbeta CDR3 regions from genomic DNA. Regarding the original processing steps: Nucleated cell counts per sample were estimated from amplification of reference gene primers within the assay. To quantify the absolute abundance of each unique TCRbeta CDR3 rearrangement, sequence reads were collapsed and filtered. For each sample, productive Simpson clonality was calculated by taking the square root of Simpson's diversity index across productive rearrangements. TCRdb mirrors the immuneACCESS table, restricted to in-frame sequences. Some clones are absent from its copies; in checked studies, under half trace to an unresolved V gene, and the reason for the others is unknown. That table is the source of V, J and clone size, and D and trimming were worked out from the DNA. In this sample the table shows approximately 110,000 clones, around 83% of which occur a single time. The top ten clones comprise about 2% of the sample.

Each collaborating institution followed its own protocols to collect whole blood in K2EDTA tubes. For TCRbeta analysis, collaborators shipped samples in one of three forms: frozen whole blood, isolated PBMCs, or DNA extracted from either of those sample types. This receptor was identified in a human donor in a cohort sampled during active COVID-19. The chain was built from TRBV5-1 and TRBJ2-3, with 7 bases matching TRBD1. Material: peripheral blood. This receptor has the CDR3 CASSLGQGGTDTQYF. Read as DNA, the sequence is TGCGCCAGCAGCTTGGGACAGGGAGGCACAGATACGCAGTATTTT.